This TCR beta chain came from a study of monozygotic twins with inflammatory bowel disease. TCRdb re-called the 5' RACE reads and shows each CDR3 protein once, DNA omitted. The listing records some 160,000 distinct CDR3 sequences. The germline V gene has CDR1 SGHVS and CDR2 FQNEAQ. The CDR3 runs 11 residues. The sequenced sample was blood. This clonotype was obtained from a human donor with ulcerative colitis or Crohn's disease, or a healthy co-twin of an affected twin (not recorded which). J is TRBJ2-3 and V is TRBV7-8. CDR3 loop: CASSFQDTQYF.